One T cell receptor (beta chain) is described in this entry. The source of the sample is a study of technical replicates of blood from a handful of donors. This table comes from immunoSEQ multiplex PCR, and its TCRdb copy is limited to in-frame clones, with some not included. This table holds 65,000 to 80,000 clones, 96% found once. There are 17 residues in the CDR3. Looked up from germline, CDR1 is SGHNT and CDR2 is YENEEA. J was trimmed by 5 bases and V by 2 bases; bases with no gene match: 12. The chain uses TRBV11-3 and TRBJ2-1; TRBD1 matches at 7 bases. Sequencing input: T cells isolated from PBMCs. The clonotype originates from a human donor in good health. CDR3 coding DNA: TGTGCCAGCAGCTTACGGTCCAGGGGGACCCTTAACAATGAGCAGTTCTTC. Residues: CASSLRSRGTLNNEQFF.